The 21 T cell receptor beta chains below all came from one sample that was sequenced in a study of blood T cell repertoires in COVID-19. Profiled with immunoSEQ multiplex PCR; TCRdb holds only in-frame clones, not every one. The sample records under 300,000 clones, around 89% being singletons. The specimen sequenced was peripheral blood. The receptors were sampled from a woman aged 55-75 years with COVID-19, enrolled during active disease.

This sequence joins TRBV6-5 and TRBJ1-5; 8 nucleotides line up with TRBD1. Germline-derived CDR1 and CDR2 are MNHEY and SVGAGI. J lost 6 bases, V lost 7 bases, and 8 bases had no gene match. The CDR3 has 14 amino acids. CDR3: CASKQGAVAQPQHF. CDR3 bases: TGTGCCAGCAAGCAGGGGGCCGTAGCTCAGCCCCAGCATTTT.

The chain links TRBV13 to TRBJ2-1, with 8 bases lining up with TRBD2. J lost 9 bases, V lost 5 bases, and 9 bases had no gene match. There are 14 residues in the CDR3. Looked up from germline, CDR1 is PRHDT and CDR2 is FYEKMQ (reference sequence). CDR3: CASSKGFSGVEQFF. The CDR3 DNA follows: TGTGCCAGCAGCAAAGGATTTAGCGGGGTTGAGCAGTTCTTC.

This clone has just one count. This rearrangement joins TRBV9 to TRBJ2-3; 12 positions agree with TRBD1. The CDR3 length is 17 residues. Germline CDR1 SGDLS, CDR2 YYNGEE. Trimming at V came to 2 bases and at J to 4 bases, leaving 8 bases not matched to a gene. The CDR3 here is CASSVAGTGGRPDTQYF. In DNA, the CDR3 is TGTGCCAGCAGCGTCGCCGGGACAGGGGGCCGCCCAGATACGCAGTATTTT.

V and J are TRBV5-1 and TRBJ2-7; 8 bases match TRBD1. CDR3 length equals 14 residues. J gave up 2 bases and V 4 bases, and 5 bases lay outside the gene matches. CDR1 and CDR2 from the germline V gene are SGHRS and YFSETQ. Here the CDR3 DNA reads TGCGCCAGCAGCAAACCGGGACAGGCCTACGAGCAGTACTTC. Translation: CASSKPGQAYEQYF. The complete variable domain, with remaining parts taken from reference TRBV5-1 and TRBJ2-7, reads KAGVTQTPRYLIKTRGQQVTLSCSPISGHRSVSWYQQTPGQGLQFLFEYFSETQRNKGNFPGRFSGRQFSNSRSEMNVSTLELGDSALYLCASSKPGQAYEQYFGPGTRLTVT.

The chain couples TRBV3-1 (or the pseudogene TRBV3-2) to TRBJ2-1; D is perhaps TRBD2 (6 bases). V lost 5 bases and J 0 bases, leaving 8 bases between the germline ends. CDR3 length: 14 residues. Germline CDR1 LGHDT, CDR2 YNNKEL (reference sequence). In DNA, the CDR3 is TGTGCCAGCAGCGGACTACACTCCTACAATGAGCAGTTCTTC. As protein: CASSGLHSYNEQFF.

The rearrangement links TRBV11-3 to TRBJ1-1; D gene uncertain. CDR1 and CDR2 from the germline V gene are SGHNT and YENEEA. The CDR3 extends over 13 amino acids. Trimming took 5 bases from V and 5 from J, leaving 12 bases between them. CDR3 loop: CASSPYGRTEAFF. For the CDR3, the DNA is TGTGCCAGCAGCCCTTACGGGAGGACTGAAGCTTTCTTT. The full variable domain, with the rest looked up from reference TRBV11-3 and TRBJ1-1, is EAGVVQSPRYKIIEKKQPVAFWCNPISGHNTLYWYLQNLGQGPELLIRYENEEAVDDSQLPKDRFSAERLKGVDSTLKIQPAELGDSAVYLCASSPYGRTEAFFGQGTRLTVV.

V gene TRBV19 combines with J gene TRBJ2-2; 7 bases align to TRBD1. The V and J ends lost 2 bases and 4 bases, in that order; junction bases with no gene match: 7. Germline V lookup: CDR1 LNHDA, CDR2 SQIVND (reference sequence). This CDR3 has 16 residues. The CDR3 DNA sequence: TGTGCCAGTAGTATAACTCCCGACAGGGCCACCGGGGAGCTGTTTTTT. Protein product: CASSITPDRATGELFF.

CDR3 sequence reads: CAISESASGRGTGELFF. In nucleotides, the CDR3 is TGTGCCATCAGTGAGTCGGCGTCAGGGCGGGGGACCGGGGAGCTGTTTTTT. This chain connects TRBV10-3 to TRBJ2-2, with 7 bases aligning to TRBD2. The junction had 9 bases not matched to a gene; V was cut back by 0 bases and J by 5 bases. Germline CDR1 and CDR2: ENHRY and SYGVKD. The CDR3 totals 17 residues.

This rearrangement joins TRBV5-6 to TRBJ1-6, with D hard to call. V was cut by 4 bases and J by 0 bases, with 14 bases left in between. The germline CDR1 and CDR2 sequences are SGHDT and YYEEEE. The CDR3 is made up of 17 amino acids. This chain's CDR3 is CASSNSAASSYNSPLHF. CDR3 DNA: TGTGCCAGCAGCAACAGTGCCGCGAGCTCCTATAATTCACCCCTCCACTTT.

The chain carries TRBV7-8 and TRBJ1-5; possibly TRBD1 for D (6 bases). The CDR3 loop spans 16 amino acids. Germline-derived CDR1 and CDR2 are SGHVS and FQNEAQ. V lost 3 bases and J lost 0, with 12 bases in between. CDR3 in DNA: TGTGCCAGCAGCTTTATAGGGGGTTATAGCAATCAGCCCCAGCATTTT. Protein product: CASSFIGGYSNQPQHF. Full variable domain (outside the CDR3, taken from reference TRBV7-8 and TRBJ1-5): GAGVSQSPRYKVAKRGQDVALRCDPISGHVSLFWYQQALGQGPEFLTYFQNEAQLDKSGLPSDRFFAERPEGSVSTLKIQRTQQEDSAVYLCASSFIGGYSNQPQHFGDGTRLSIL.

The chain carries TRBV6-2 or TRBV6-3 and TRBJ2-7; weak D call: TRBD2 (5 bases). This CDR3 has 13 residues. Germline CDR1 and CDR2: MNHEY and SVGEGT. The V end was cut by 4 bases, the J end by 7 bases, with 14 bases between. CDR3 loop: CASSSLARGEQYF. CDR3 DNA: TGTGCCAGCAGTTCCCTAGCCCGGGGAGAGCAGTACTTC.

This chain joins TRBV6-4 and TRBJ1-1; no reliable D call. The CDR3 contains 14 residues. CDR1 is MRHNA, CDR2 SNTAGT, per germline. Deletions cut 6 bases from V and 4 bases from J, with 15 bases between. The CDR3 spells CASSLNAVSTEAFF. The CDR3 DNA follows: TGTGCCAGCAGCCTTAACGCTGTCAGCACTGAAGCTTTCTTT.

This clone was recorded only once. The V gene is TRBV5-3, the J gene TRBJ2-4, with 9 bases matching TRBD1. TRBV5-3 is marked as an open reading frame, function uncertain. The CDR3 is 17 amino acids. Germline trimming cut 2 bases from V and 4 bases from J; bases unmatched to any gene: 10. CDR3 protein: CARSFTQTGTGKNIQYF. The CDR3 nucleotides read TGTGCCAGAAGCTTTACGCAGACGGGGACAGGGAAAAACATTCAGTACTTC.

The chain links TRBV5-4 to TRBJ1-2; D not certain. The CDR3 runs to 15 residues. Trimming removed 0 bases at V and 6 bases at J, with 15 bases between. Germline-derived CDR1 and CDR2 are SGHNT and YYREEE (reference sequence). The CDR3 DNA reads TGTGCCAGCAGCTTGGGGGCAGTCGGATATAATGGCTACACCTTC. This translates into CASSLGAVGYNGYTF.

The chain combines TRBV7-8 with TRBJ2-2, with TRBD2 identical over 16 bases. V lost 5 bases, J lost 1 base, and 10 bases stayed unmatched. CDR3 size: 20 residues. Germline V gene sequence: CDR1 SGHVS, CDR2 FQNEAQ. The CDR3 bases are TGTGCCAGCAGCCCCAAGTCGGGACTAGCGGGGGGGCAGAACACCGGGGAGCTGTTTTTT. Its translation: CASSPKSGLAGGQNTGELFF.

The chain carries TRBV4-3 and TRBJ1-1; D possibly corresponds to TRBD1 (5 bases). With 10 bases removed from V and 4 bases from J, the gap between germline ends came to 22 bases. Germline CDR1 is LGHNA and CDR2 is YSLEER. CDR3 length: 15 amino acids. This CDR3 reads CATGKGSVDGTEAFF. CDR3 DNA: TGCGCCACAGGGAAAGGTTCGGTGGATGGCACTGAAGCTTTCTTT.

In DNA form, the CDR3 reads TGTGCCATCAGCAGGACACCTGATAGCAATCAGCCCCAGCATTTT. Translating it yields CAISRTPDSNQPQHF. This chain connects TRBV10-3 to TRBJ1-5; D perhaps matches TRBD1 (5 bases). Trimming pared 6 bases from V and 0 bases from J, leaving 12 bases between. Germline V gives CDR1 ENHRY, CDR2 SYGVKD. The CDR3 is made up of 15 amino acids.

The chain recombines TRBV7-2 with TRBJ1-3; weak D call: TRBD1 (5 bases). The germline V and J ends were trimmed by 4 bases and 2 bases, with 12 bases remaining between them. This CDR3 has 15 residues. Germline assignment: CDR1 SGHTA and CDR2 FQGNSA. In DNA, the CDR3 is TGTGCCAGCAGCTCCTATCAGGGTCCTGGAAACACCATATATTTT. This translates into CASSSYQGPGNTIYF.

The V and J genes are TRBV18 and TRBJ2-3, with a tentative D call TRBD1 (5 bases). The CDR3 has 17 amino acids. The V end was cut by 3 bases, the J end by 3 bases, with 19 bases between. CDR1 is KGHSH, CDR2 LQKENI, per germline. CDR3 nucleotides: TGTGCCAGCTCACCCATATCAGGGTGGGAAAGAACAGATACGCAGTATTTT. Translated: CASSPISGWERTDTQYF.

The rearrangement links TRBV7-2 to TRBJ2-5, with D perhaps matching TRBD2 (6 bases). The CDR3 is made up of 15 amino acids. Per the germline V gene, CDR1 is SGHTA and CDR2 is FQGNSA. V was trimmed by 2 bases and J by 5 bases, leaving 15 bases between them. The CDR3 coding sequence is TGTGCCAGCAGCTTAAGCTGGGGAGGCCAGGAGACCCAGTACTTC. It encodes CASSLSWGGQETQYF. Full variable domain (remainder filled in from reference TRBV7-2 and TRBJ2-5): GAGVSQSPSNKVTEKGKDVELRCDPISGHTALYWYRQSLGQGLEFLIYFQGNSAPDKSGLPSDRFSAERTGGSVSTLTIQRTQQEDSAVYLCASSLSWGGQETQYFGPGTRLLVL.

V usage is TRBV15 and J usage is TRBJ1-2, with D possibly TRBD1 on 5 matching bases. This CDR3 region has 13 residues. The V end was cut by 5 bases, the J end by 3 bases, with 10 bases between. Germline V gene lookup returns CDR1 LNHNV and CDR2 YYDKDF (reference sequence). The CDR3 bases are TGTGCCACCAGCGGGGGGTGGTACTATGGCTACACCTTC. This translates into CATSGGWYYGYTF.